Below, 10 T cell receptor beta chains from the same sample are listed, as sequenced in a study of patients and donors after allogeneic stem cell transplantation. TCRdb re-called the RT-PCR reads through MiXCR, storing one row per CDR3 protein. The sample records 400,000 to 450,000 distinct CDR3 sequences, around 16% being singletons. The sample taken for sequencing was blood, either unsorted or a sorted T cell fraction (not recorded which). The receptor set was obtained from a human donor who was either an allogeneic HSCT recipient or a stem cell or donor lymphocyte infusion donor (not recorded which). It is not recorded whose cells these are; they may come from a transplant donor.

The chain is built from TRBV7-9 and TRBJ2-7, with TRBD2 identical over 12 bases. Germline CDR1 is SEHNR and CDR2 is FQNEAQ (reference sequence). The CDR3 has 17 amino acids. Trimming removed 2 bases from V and 0 bases from J; junction bases left unmatched: 5. The DNA of the CDR3 is TGTGCCAGCAGCTTAAGGACTAGCGGGATTCTCTCCTACGAGCAGTACTTC. It translates to CASSLRTSGILSYEQYF. Full variable domain (missing parts from reference TRBV7-9 and TRBJ2-7): DTGVSQNPRHKITKRGQNVTFRCDPISEHNRLYWYRQTLGQGPEFLTYFQNEAQLEKSRLLSDRFSAERPKGSFSTLEIQRTEQGDSAMYLCASSLRTSGILSYEQYFGPGTRLTVT.

There are many counts of this clonotype. CDR3 in DNA: TGTGCCAGCAGCTTAGCAACGGCGAGCTATTTT. Translating it yields CASSLATASYF. This chain joins TRBV7-2 and TRBJ2-3; no firm D call. Germline V gene sequence: CDR1 SGHTA, CDR2 FQGNSA. There are 11 residues in the CDR3. V was cut by 0 bases and J by 15 bases, with 10 bases left in between.

This clonotype was detected ten times or more. The J gene is TRBJ2-7, the V gene TRBV4-2; the match to TRBD1 covers 7 bases. V lost 1 base to trimming and J lost 2 bases; unmatched junction nucleotides: 5. CDR1 is LGHNA and CDR2 is YNFKEQ in the germline V gene. The CDR3 totals 15 residues. DNA for the CDR3: TGTGCCAGCAGCCAAGTTGACAGGGTGGCCTACGAGCAGTACTTC. Translated: CASSQVDRVAYEQYF.

This clonotype has only a few counts. Written as DNA, the CDR3 is TGCAGTGCTAGATGGGTGAGCTCCTACAATGAGCAGTTCTTC. Protein: CSARWVSSYNEQFF. J is TRBJ2-1 and V is TRBV20-1, with D unresolved. Trimming left V 2 bases short and J 0 bases short, with 8 bases between. Germline V gives CDR1 DFQATT, CDR2 SNEGSKA (reference sequence). CDR3 length equals 14 residues.

The chain has TRBV28 and TRBJ1-5; TRBD1 is a possible D gene (5 bases). CDR1 is MDHEN and CDR2 is SYDVKM in the germline V gene. V was pared by 3 bases and J by 0 bases, with 12 bases between. This CDR3 spans 16 amino acids. The CDR3 DNA sequence: TGTGCCAGCAGTTTGGGTGGGGCGGTTAGCAATCAGCCCCAGCATTTT. Amino acid sequence: CASSLGGAVSNQPQHF.

This clonotype came up a few times. The rearrangement links TRBV29-1 to TRBJ2-7, with 7 bases matching TRBD1. V dropped 6 bases and J dropped 3; count of bases not matched to a gene: 8. The germline V gene has CDR1 SQVTM and CDR2 ANQGSEA. The CDR3 is made up of 13 amino acids. The chain's CDR3 is CSVAGTAHYEQYF. CDR3 nucleotides: TGCAGCGTCGCCGGGACAGCCCACTACGAGCAGTACTTC.

The rearrangement links TRBV25-1 to TRBJ2-3, with D maybe TRBD2 (6 bases). Germline CDR1 and CDR2: MGHDK and SYGVNS. This CDR3 contains 14 residues. Trimming shortened V by 3 bases and J by 4 bases, and 11 bases separated the two germline ends. The CDR3 nucleotides are TGTGCCAGCAGTGATAAACCGGGGGCAGATACGCAGTATTTT. Its protein is CASSDKPGADTQYF.

J is TRBJ2-3 and V is TRBV12-3 or TRBV12-4, with a weak D call TRBD1 (5 bases). Trimming stripped 5 bases from V and 4 bases from J, with 10 bases between. The CDR3 runs to 13 residues. The CDR3 region is CASSPGNADTQYF. Written as DNA, the CDR3 is TGTGCCAGCAGTCCAGGGAACGCAGATACGCAGTATTTT.

This clonotype has only a few counts. The chain employs TRBV27 and TRBJ2-5, with D hard to call. Per germline, CDR1 MNHEY and CDR2 SMNVEV (reference sequence). V lost 3 bases, J lost 1 base, and 12 bases lay in between. The CDR3 totals 15 residues. The CDR3 region has the DNA TGTGCCAGCAGTTTCTCCCCGGAAACCCAAGAGACCCAGTACTTC. Translation: CASSFSPETQETQYF.

This clonotype occurred a few times. The chain has TRBV5-5 and TRBJ2-1, with no clear D. The V gene lost 0 bases and the J gene lost 4 bases, with 17 bases spanning the gap. Germline V gene lookup returns CDR1 SGHKS and CDR2 YYEKEE (reference sequence). CDR3 length: 17 amino acids. For the CDR3, the DNA is TGTGCCAGCAGCTTGGACCCCGACCAGTGGCTTTACAATGAGCAGTTCTTC. Amino acid sequence: CASSLDPDQWLYNEQFF.